This TCR beta chain was captured in a study of post-analysis software for immune sequencing data. General study points: Five or six TRBV segments, TRBV5-6, TRBV5-1 and TRBV20-1 among them, were found more frequent in patients than controls.

Germline lookup yields CDR1 MNHEY and CDR2 SVGAGI. V lost 2 bases to trimming and J lost 5 bases, with 15 bases between them. This CDR3 contains 15 residues. A word on this clonotype: Its antigen is not known.

Prepared TCR beta cDNA libraries contained unique molecular identifiers. Starting from about 0.94 to 9.7 million T cells, the study yielded approximately 500,000 cDNA molecules. TCRdb itself ran the PCR reads through MiXCR, one entry per CDR3 protein. This sample carries 800,000 to 950,000 distinct CDR3 sequences, approximately 53% of them seen once, and the ten largest clones take under 6%. The rearrangement joins TRBV6-5 to TRBJ1-1, with D possibly matching TRBD1 (5 bases). Sequencing was done on a sample of blood. This TCR came from a girl under 18 with multiple sclerosis. The CDR3 is CASSYGDSPGTEAFF. In DNA form, the CDR3 reads TGTGCCAGCAGTTACGGGGACTCTCCGGGGACTGAAGCTTTCTTT.